The clone carrying this T cell receptor (beta chain) occurred a few times. The antigen is undetermined. This sample is drawn from a study of T-cell memory formation after mild COVID-19. Study context: Clusters were largely donor specific.

Points from the study as a whole: Those CD4+ clones that contracted were mainly in CM and EM (CD8+ ones in EMRA). Clones contracting day 15 to 85 were balanced CD4/CD8; later expanders leaned CD4+.

J gave up 5 bases and V 3 bases, and 8 bases lay outside the gene matches. CDR3 size: 15 residues. The germline gives CDR1 SGDLS, CDR2 YYNGEE. UMIs and sample barcodes were carried by the TCR alpha and TCR beta cDNA libraries that 5'RACE produced using constant-segment primers. TCRdb re-derived calls from the 5' RACE reads in MiXCR, one entry per CDR3 protein. Here the sample spans hundreds of thousands of distinct CDR3 sequences, about a sixth being singletons. Sequencing was carried out using PBMCs or a T cell subset sorted from them (not recorded which). The rearrangement joins TRBV9 to TRBJ1-1; 9 positions match TRBD1. This clonotype originated in a young man who had mild COVID-19 (a few samples of this study predate the infection). Cell type and time point are not known. This CDR3 is CASSDTGGGGTEAFF. The CDR3 DNA reads as TGTGCCAGCAGCGACACAGGGGGCGGAGGGACTGAAGCTTTCTTT.